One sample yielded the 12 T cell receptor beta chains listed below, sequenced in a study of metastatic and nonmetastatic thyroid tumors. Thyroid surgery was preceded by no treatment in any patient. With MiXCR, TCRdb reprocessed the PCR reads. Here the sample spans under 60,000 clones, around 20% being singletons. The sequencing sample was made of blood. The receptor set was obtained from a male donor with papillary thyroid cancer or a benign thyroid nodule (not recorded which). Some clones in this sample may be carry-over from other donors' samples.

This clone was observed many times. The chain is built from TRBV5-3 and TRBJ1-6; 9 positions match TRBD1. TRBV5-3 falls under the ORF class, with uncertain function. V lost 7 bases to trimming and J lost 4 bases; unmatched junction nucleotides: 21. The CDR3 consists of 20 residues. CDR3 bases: TGTGCCAGACCGACTTCACCCCGGACAGGGGTCATCATTTATAATTCACCCCTCCACTTT. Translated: CARPTSPRTGVIIYNSPLHF.

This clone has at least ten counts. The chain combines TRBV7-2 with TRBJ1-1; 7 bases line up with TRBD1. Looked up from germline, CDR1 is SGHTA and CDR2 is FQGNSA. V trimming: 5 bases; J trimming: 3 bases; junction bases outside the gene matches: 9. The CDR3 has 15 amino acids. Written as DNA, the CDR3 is TGTGCCAGCAGCATCCGATCAGGGGGGGACACTGAAGCTTTCTTT. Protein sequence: CASSIRSGGDTEAFF.

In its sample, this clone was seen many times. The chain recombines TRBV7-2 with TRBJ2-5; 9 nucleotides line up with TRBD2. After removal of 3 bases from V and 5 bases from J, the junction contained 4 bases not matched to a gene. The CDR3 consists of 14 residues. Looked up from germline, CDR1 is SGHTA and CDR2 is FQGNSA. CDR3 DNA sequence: TGTGCCAGCAGCTTGGGACTAGCCTTGGAGACCCAGTACTTC. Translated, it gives CASSLGLALETQYF. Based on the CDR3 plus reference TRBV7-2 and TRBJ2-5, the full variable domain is GAGVSQSPSNKVTEKGKDVELRCDPISGHTALYWYRQSLGQGLEFLIYFQGNSAPDKSGLPSDRFSAERTGGSVSTLTIQRTQQEDSAVYLCASSLGLALETQYFGPGTRLLVL.

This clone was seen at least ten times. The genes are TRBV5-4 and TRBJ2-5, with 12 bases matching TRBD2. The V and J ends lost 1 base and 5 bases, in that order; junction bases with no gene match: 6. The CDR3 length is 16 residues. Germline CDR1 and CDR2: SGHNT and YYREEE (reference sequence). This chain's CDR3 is CASSLSSGGVFETQYF. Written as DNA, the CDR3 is TGTGCCAGCAGCTTGTCTAGCGGGGGGGTGTTTGAGACCCAGTACTTC. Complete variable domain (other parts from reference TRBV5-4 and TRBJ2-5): ETGVTQSPTHLIKTRGQQVTLRCSSQSGHNTVSWYQQALGQGPQFIFQYYREEENGRGNFPPRFSGLQFPNYSSELNVNALELDDSALYLCASSLSSGGVFETQYFGPGTRLLVL.

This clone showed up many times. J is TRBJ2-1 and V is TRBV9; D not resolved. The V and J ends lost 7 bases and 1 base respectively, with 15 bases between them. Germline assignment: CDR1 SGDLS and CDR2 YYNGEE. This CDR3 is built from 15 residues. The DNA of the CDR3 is TGTGCCAGCTCCCAGGCGCTTACATCCTACAATGAGCAGTTCTTC. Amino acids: CASSQALTSYNEQFF.

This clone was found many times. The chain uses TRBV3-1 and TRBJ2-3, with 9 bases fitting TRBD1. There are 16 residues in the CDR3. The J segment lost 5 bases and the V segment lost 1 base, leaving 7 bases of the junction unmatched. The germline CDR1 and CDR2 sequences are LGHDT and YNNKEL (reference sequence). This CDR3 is CASSQVTGGAGDTQYF. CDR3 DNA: TGTGCCAGCAGCCAAGTAACAGGGGGCGCAGGAGATACGCAGTATTTT.

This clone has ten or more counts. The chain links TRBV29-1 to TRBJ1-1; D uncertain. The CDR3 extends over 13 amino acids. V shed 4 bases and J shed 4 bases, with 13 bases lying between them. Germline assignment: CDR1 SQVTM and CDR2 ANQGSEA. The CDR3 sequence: CSVGSRKGTEAFF. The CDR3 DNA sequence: TGCAGCGTTGGAAGCAGGAAAGGCACTGAAGCTTTCTTT. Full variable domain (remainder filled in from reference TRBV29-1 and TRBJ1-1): SAVISQKPSRDICQRGTSLTIQCQVDSQVTMMFWYRQQPGQSLTLIATANQGSEATYESGFVIDKFPISRPNLTFSTLTVSNMSPEDSSIYLCSVGSRKGTEAFFGQGTRLTVV.

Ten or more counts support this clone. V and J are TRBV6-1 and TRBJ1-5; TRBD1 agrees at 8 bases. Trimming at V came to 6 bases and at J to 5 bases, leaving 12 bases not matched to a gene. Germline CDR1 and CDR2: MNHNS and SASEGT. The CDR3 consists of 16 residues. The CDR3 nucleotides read TGTGCCAGCAGCCCCCGACAGGGGAAGGTAGATCAGCCCCAGCATTTT. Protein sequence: CASSPRQGKVDQPQHF.

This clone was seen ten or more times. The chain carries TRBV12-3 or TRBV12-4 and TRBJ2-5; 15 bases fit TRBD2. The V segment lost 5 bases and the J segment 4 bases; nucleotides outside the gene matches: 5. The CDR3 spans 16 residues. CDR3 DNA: TGTGCCAGCAGTCCGGGACTAGCGGGGGGCGGAGAGACCCAGTACTTC. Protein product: CASSPGLAGGGETQYF.

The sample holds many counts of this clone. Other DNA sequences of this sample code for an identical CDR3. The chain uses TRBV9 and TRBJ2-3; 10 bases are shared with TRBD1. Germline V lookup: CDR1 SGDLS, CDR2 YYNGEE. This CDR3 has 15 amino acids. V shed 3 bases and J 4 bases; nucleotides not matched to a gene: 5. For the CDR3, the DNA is TGTGCCAGCAGCGACGAGACAGGGGGCCCAGATACGCAGTATTTT. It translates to CASSDETGGPDTQYF.

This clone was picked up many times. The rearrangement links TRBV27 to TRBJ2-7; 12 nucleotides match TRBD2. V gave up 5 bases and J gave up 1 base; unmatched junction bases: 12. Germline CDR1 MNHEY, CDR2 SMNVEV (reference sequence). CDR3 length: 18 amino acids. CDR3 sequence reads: CASSPWTSGIGRSYEQYF. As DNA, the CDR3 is TGTGCCAGCAGTCCCTGGACTAGCGGGATAGGAAGGTCCTACGAGCAGTACTTC.

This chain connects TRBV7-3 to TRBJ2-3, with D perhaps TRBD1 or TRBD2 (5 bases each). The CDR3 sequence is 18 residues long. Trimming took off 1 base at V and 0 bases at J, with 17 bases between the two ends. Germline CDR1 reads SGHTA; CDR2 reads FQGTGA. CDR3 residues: CASSLMGCIGASTDTQYF. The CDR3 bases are TGTGCCAGCAGCTTAATGGGGTGTATCGGGGCTAGCACAGATACGCAGTATTTT.